The rows below give T cell receptor beta chains drawn from one sample of a study of shared clonotypes between healthy human individuals. Clones were sequenced by immunoSEQ multiplex PCR, and TCRdb holds only the in-frame ones, with some missing. Here the sample spans nearly 1,000,000 clones, 60% to 85% being singletons. Sequencing was performed on memory CD4+ T cells sorted from blood. The source of these receptors is a young man in good health. Each CDR3 is given with its conserved first and last residue. The order of the fields is D gene, V gene, J gene, clone size, CDR3 DNA, CDR3 protein. D genes are given only for firm matches. Clone size is given for some rows only: seen once, a few or many times, or a class if the clone is expanded.

TRBD1	TRBV28	TRBJ1-5	NA	TGTGCCAGCAGTTTGACAGGGCAGAGCAATCAGCCCCAGCATTTT	CASSLTGQSNQPQHF
TRBD2	TRBV2	TRBJ2-5	NA	TGTGCCAGCAGTGATAGCGGGGGGGTAGAGACCCAGTACTTC	CASSDSGGVETQYF
NA	TRBV11-2	TRBJ2-7	NA	TGTGCCAGCAGGCGGGTTGGGTCCTACGAGCAGTACTTC	CASRRVGSYEQYF
TRBD1	TRBV6-5	TRBJ1-1	NA	TGTGCCAGCAGTTTGACAAACAGGGGAAACACTGAAGCTTTCTTT	CASSLTNRGNTEAFF
TRBD1	TRBV29-1	TRBJ1-2	NA	TGCAGCGTTGATGGACAGGCGCTAAACTATGGCTACACCTTC	CSVDGQALNYGYTF
NA	TRBV7-8	TRBJ1-4	few	TGTGCTACTGGGACGCCCTGGGAAAAACTGTTTTTT	CATGTPWEKLFF
TRBD1	TRBV5-6	TRBJ2-3	NA	TGTGCCAGCAGCTTGGCACAGGGGGTAAAGACAGATACGCAGTATTTT	CASSLAQGVKTDTQYF
NA	TRBV13	TRBJ1-2	NA	TGTGCCAGCAGCCTAAAGAGCATAACCTATGGCTACACCTTC	CASSLKSITYGYTF
NA	TRBV5-4	TRBJ2-3	NA	TGTGCCATTTCTCAACCTACTAGCACAGATACGCAGTATTTT	CAISQPTSTDTQYF
TRBD1	TRBV28	TRBJ1-2	NA	TGTGCCAGCAGTGGAGACAGGGCAGAGCGCTATGGCTACACCTTC	CASSGDRAERYGYTF
NA	TRBV5-6	TRBJ1-5	NA	TGTGCCAGCAGCTGGGGCTATGGGCAGAGCAATCAGCCCCAGCATTTT	CASSWGYGQSNQPQHF
TRBD2	TRBV5-6	TRBJ2-5	NA	TGTGCCAGCAGCCACTATCTAGCGGGGGACAGGGAGACCCAGTACTTC	CASSHYLAGDRETQYF
NA	TRBV29-1	TRBJ2-3	few	TGCAGCACCACTATGACCACAGATACGCAGTATTTT	CSTTMTTDTQYF
TRBD2	TRBV10-1	TRBJ2-1	few	TGCGCCAGCAGTGAAGGTAGCGGGTTGCGCGAGCAGTTCTTC	CASSEGSGLREQFF
NA	TRBV5-4	TRBJ2-1	NA	TGTGCCAGCAGCTTGGGGCCGGTAGAGCAGTTCTTC	CASSLGPVEQFF
NA	TRBV11-2	TRBJ1-2	NA	TGTGCCAGCAGCTTAGACGGCCTAATCACAGGGTTGCACACCTTC	CASSLDGLITGLHTF
TRBD2	TRBV30	TRBJ2-7	NA	TGTGCCTGGAGTGTACTTCTAGCGGGGGGCGAGCAGTACTTC	CAWSVLLAGGEQYF
TRBD1	TRBV7-2	TRBJ2-1	NA	TGTGCCAGCAGCTTTACACGGGACAGGGGATCCAATGAGCAGTTCTTC	CASSFTRDRGSNEQFF
NA	TRBV11-2	TRBJ2-3	NA	TGTGCCAGCAGCCCAGCCGCGGGGGCGGGGGTCACAGATACGCAGTATTTT	CASSPAAGAGVTDTQYF
TRBD1	TRBV6-8	TRBJ2-7	NA	TGTGCCAGCAGCCAACGGGACAGGGGTTCCTACGAGCAGTACTTC	CASSQRDRGSYEQYF
NA	TRBV28	TRBJ2-5	once	TGTGCCAGCAGTTTCAATTTCCGGGAAGAGACCCAGTACTTC	CASSFNFREETQYF
TRBD1	TRBV11-2	TRBJ2-1	NA	TGTGCCAGCAGCTTAGTTTTTCAGGGGGAGCCCTCAAAGGAGCAGTTCTTC	CASSLVFQGEPSKEQFF
TRBD1	TRBV7-6	TRBJ1-2	few	TGTGCCAGCAGCATGGACAGGGACTACACCTTC	CASSMDRDYTF
NA	TRBV30	TRBJ2-2	NA	TGTGCCTGGAGTGTACAGGGGGGGAGAACCGGGGAGCTGTTTTTT	CAWSVQGGRTGELFF
NA	TRBV6-6	TRBJ2-7	NA	TGTGCCAGCAGCCGAGGGCTTCACTACGAGCAGTACTTC	CASSRGLHYEQYF
NA	TRBV5-4	TRBJ2-5	NA	TGTGCCAGCAGCGCTGTCGGACAAGAGACCCAGTACTTC	CASSAVGQETQYF
NA	TRBV15	TRBJ1-5	NA	TGTGCCACCAGCAGAGATTTCTCGCCCCAGCATTTT	CATSRDFSPQHF
NA	TRBV15	TRBJ1-3	NA	TGTGCCACCAGCAGAGAGGGGGCAGCTGGAAACACCATATATTTT	CATSREGAAGNTIYF
TRBD1	TRBV30	TRBJ2-7	NA	TGTGCCTGGGACAGGGGGCGCCTCTACGAGCAGTACTTC	CAWDRGRLYEQYF
NA	TRBV6-1	TRBJ1-5	NA	TGTGCCAGCAGTGTTTGGGGGGGGAGCAATCAGCCCCAGCATTTT	CASSVWGGSNQPQHF
TRBD2	TRBV6-5	TRBJ2-1	few	TGTGCCAGCAGACGGACTAGCGGTATCAATGAGCAGTTCTTC	CASRRTSGINEQFF
NA	TRBV5-4	TRBJ2-7	NA	TGTGCCAGCAGCGAGGAAAGCGGGACAGTCAACTTC	CASSEESGTVNF
NA	TRBV2	TRBJ2-1	NA	TGTGCCAGCCTATACAATGAGCAGTTCTTC	CASLYNEQFF
NA	TRBV10-3	TRBJ2-2	NA	TGTGCCATCAGGAGCCTCGAGGGGACCGGGGAGCTGTTTTTT	CAIRSLEGTGELFF
NA	TRBV6-4	TRBJ1-4	NA	TGTGCCAGCAGTGACTCAGCGAAGGGAGAGGGTGAAAAACTGTTTTTT	CASSDSAKGEGEKLFF
TRBD1	TRBV19	TRBJ1-1	NA	TGTGCCAGTGACAGGGGTACTGAAGCTTTCTTT	CASDRGTEAFF
NA	TRBV29-1	TRBJ1-4	NA	TGCAGCGTTAGTACAGATCCAGTAGAAAAACTGTTTTTT	CSVSTDPVEKLFF
NA	TRBV10-2	TRBJ1-5	few	TGCGCCAGCAGTGAAGGTAGCAATCAGCCCCAGCATTTT	CASSEGSNQPQHF
TRBD2	TRBV4-3	TRBJ2-2	NA	TGCGCCAGCAGCCAAGACGGGGGGGCCGGGGAGCTGTTTTTT	CASSQDGGAGELFF
TRBD2	TRBV6-5	TRBJ2-3	NA	TGTGCCAGCAGACTAGCGGGAGGAGATACGCAGTATTTT	CASRLAGGDTQYF
TRBD1	TRBV2	TRBJ2-2	NA	TGTGCCAGCAGGGGGACAGTCTCGAACACCGGGGAGCTGTTTTTT	CASRGTVSNTGELFF
NA	TRBV28	TRBJ1-2	NA	TGTGCCAGCAGTTCCGCCTATGGCTACACCTTC	CASSSAYGYTF